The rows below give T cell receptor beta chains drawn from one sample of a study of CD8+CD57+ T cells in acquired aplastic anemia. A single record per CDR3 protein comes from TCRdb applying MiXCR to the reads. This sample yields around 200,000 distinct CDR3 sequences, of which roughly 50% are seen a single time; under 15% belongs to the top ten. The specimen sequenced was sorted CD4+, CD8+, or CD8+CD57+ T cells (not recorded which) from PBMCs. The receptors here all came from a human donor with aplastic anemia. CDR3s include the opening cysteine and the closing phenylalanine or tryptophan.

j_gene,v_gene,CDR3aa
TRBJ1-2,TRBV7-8,CASSLGTGKYGYTF
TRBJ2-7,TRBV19,CASSMDRVRTTYEQYF
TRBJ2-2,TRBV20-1,CSAPPSEAGELFF
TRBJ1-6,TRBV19,CASSIGNSPLHF
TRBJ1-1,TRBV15,CATSFTVDTEAFF
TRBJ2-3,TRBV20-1,CSARQGIGTDTQYF
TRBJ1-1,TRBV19,CASRLDRGNVEAFF
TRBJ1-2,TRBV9,CASSLRGDYGYTF
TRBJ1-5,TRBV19,CASSADRVGVPNQPQHF
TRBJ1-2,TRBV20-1,CSARRSEGKLAPNGGGYTF
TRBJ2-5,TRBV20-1,CSARAIQETQYF
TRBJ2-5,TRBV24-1,CATSDLGGGLETQYF
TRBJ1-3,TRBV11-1,CASSLGEDTSGNTIYF
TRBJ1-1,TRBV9,CASSYRESSTEAFF
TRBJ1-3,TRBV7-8,CASSGQGASGNTIYF
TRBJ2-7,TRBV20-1,CSARDISGVGEQYF
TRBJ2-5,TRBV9,CASSVVGMEDETQYF
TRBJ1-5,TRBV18,CASSPTPGNQPQHF
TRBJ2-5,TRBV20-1,CSARGGGAWETQYF
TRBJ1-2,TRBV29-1,CTGRGVDGYTF
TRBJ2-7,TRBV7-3,CASSLGVGPWEQYF
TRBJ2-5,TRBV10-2,CASSESSASGRLWYQETQYF
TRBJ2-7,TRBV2,CASSRDGRDEQYF
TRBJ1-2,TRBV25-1,CASSEGGYGYTF
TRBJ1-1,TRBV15,CATSRDAGGGRSPEAFF
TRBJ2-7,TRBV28,CASSSPGQAYEQYF
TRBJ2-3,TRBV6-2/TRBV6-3,CASSSWGGSGGAGDTQYF
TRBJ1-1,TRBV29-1,CSVAWGTEAFF
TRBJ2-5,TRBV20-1,CSQTGGGETQYF
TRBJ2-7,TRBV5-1,CASSLYGPQYEQYF
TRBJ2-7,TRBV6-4,CASTRERGSLYEQYF
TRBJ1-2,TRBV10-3,CAIKGSAVDSYGYTF
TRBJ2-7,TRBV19,CASSSTPMNYEQYF
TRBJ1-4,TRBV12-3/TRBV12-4,CASTQQGADEKLFF
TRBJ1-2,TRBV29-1,CSTRTGNYGYTF
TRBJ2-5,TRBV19,CASQPQGVVGETQYF
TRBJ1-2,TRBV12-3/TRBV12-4,CASSRVPQGQNGYTF
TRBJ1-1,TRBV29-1,CSVAQGTEAFF
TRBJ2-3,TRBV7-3,CASRQSSTDTQYF
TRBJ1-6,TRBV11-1,CASSFPDRGGNSPLHF
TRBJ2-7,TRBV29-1,CSASWTEGDEQYF
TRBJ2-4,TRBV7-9,CASSPPAGGLAKNIQYF
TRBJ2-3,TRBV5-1,CASSSSPTRTEDTQYF
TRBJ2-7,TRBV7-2,CASSPGLASEQYF
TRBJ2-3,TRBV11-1,CASSLAHGASGSTDTQYF
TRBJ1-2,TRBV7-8,CASSSQALAGYTF
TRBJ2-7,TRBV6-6,CASRYSYEQYF
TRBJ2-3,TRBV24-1,CATSDDFPDTQYF
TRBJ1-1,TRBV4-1,CASSQVRSAEAFF